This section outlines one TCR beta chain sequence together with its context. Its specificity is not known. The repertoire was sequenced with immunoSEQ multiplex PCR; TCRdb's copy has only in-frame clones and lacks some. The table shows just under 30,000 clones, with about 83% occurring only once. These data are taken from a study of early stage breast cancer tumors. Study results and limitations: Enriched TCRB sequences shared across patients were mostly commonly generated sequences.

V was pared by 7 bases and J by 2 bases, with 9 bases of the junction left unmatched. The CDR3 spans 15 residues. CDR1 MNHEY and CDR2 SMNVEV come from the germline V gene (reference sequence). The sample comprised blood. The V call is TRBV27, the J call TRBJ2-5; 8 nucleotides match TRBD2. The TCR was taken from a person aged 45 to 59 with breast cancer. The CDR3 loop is CASTKDAGGQETQYF. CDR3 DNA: TGTGCCAGCACCAAAGACGCGGGGGGACAAGAGACCCAGTACTTC.